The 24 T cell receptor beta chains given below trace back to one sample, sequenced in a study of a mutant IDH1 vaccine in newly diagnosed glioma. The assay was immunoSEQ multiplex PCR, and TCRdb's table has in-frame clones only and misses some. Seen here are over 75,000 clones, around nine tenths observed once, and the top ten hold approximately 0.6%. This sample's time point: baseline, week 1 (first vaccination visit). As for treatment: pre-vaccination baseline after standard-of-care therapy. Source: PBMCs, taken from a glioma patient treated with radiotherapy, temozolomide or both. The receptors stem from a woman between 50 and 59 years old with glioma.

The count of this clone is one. CDR3 bases: TGTGCCAGCAGTCCGACAGACTCAGAGGGTGAAAAACTGTTTTTT. This sequence encodes CASSPTDSEGEKLFF. The genes are TRBV6-5 and TRBJ1-4; perhaps TRBD1 as D (5 bases). Germline loops: CDR1 MNHEY, CDR2 SVGAGI. CDR3 length equals 15 residues. V lost 5 bases, J lost 7 bases, and 17 bases lay in between.

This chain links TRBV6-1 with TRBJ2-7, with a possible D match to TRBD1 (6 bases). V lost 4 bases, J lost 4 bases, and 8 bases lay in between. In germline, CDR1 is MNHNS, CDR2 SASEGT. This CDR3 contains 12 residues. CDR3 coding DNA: TGTGCCAGCAGTGCACAGGGTTACGAGCAGTACTTC. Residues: CASSAQGYEQYF.

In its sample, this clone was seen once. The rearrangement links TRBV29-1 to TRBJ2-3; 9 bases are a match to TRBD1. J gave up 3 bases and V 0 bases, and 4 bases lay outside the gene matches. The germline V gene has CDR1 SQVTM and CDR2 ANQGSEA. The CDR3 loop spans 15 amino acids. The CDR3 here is CSVEDTGQGTDTQYF. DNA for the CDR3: TGCAGCGTTGAAGATACGGGACAGGGAACAGATACGCAGTATTTT.

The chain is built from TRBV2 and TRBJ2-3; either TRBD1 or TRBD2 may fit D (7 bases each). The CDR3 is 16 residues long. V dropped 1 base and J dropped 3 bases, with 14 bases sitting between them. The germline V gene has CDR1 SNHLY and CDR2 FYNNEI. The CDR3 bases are TGTGCCAGCAGTGAAGGAGGCAGGGGGGGGACAGATACGCAGTATTTT. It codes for CASSEGGRGGTDTQYF.

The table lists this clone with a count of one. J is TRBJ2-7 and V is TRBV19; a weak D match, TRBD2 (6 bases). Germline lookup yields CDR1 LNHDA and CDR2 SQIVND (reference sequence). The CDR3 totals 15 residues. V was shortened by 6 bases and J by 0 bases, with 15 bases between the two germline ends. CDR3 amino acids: CASRGLLGDSYEQYF. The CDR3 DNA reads TGTGCCAGTAGGGGACTCTTAGGAGACTCCTACGAGCAGTACTTC.

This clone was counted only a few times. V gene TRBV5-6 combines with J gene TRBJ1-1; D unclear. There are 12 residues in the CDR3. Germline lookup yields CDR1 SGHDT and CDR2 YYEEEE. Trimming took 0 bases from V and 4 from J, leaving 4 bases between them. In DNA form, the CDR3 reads TGTGCCAGCAGCTTGGTCAGCACTGAAGCTTTCTTT. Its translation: CASSLVSTEAFF.

DNA for the CDR3: TGTGCCATCAGTGATCTACTAGCGGGAGGGCCCTCCTACAATGAGCAGTTCTTC. Its translation is CAISDLLAGGPSYNEQFF. V and J are TRBV10-3 and TRBJ2-1; 13 bases fit TRBD2. The V gene end was trimmed by 3 bases and the J gene end by 0 bases; junction bases not matched to a gene: 5. The CDR3 totals 18 residues. Germline CDR1 ENHRY, CDR2 SYGVKD.

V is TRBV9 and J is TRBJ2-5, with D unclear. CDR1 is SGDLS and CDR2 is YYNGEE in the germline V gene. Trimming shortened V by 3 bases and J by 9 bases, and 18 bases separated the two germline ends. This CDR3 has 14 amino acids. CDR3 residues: CASSASGLTAAQYF. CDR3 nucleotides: TGTGCCAGCAGCGCTTCCGGGCTAACCGCGGCCCAGTACTTC.

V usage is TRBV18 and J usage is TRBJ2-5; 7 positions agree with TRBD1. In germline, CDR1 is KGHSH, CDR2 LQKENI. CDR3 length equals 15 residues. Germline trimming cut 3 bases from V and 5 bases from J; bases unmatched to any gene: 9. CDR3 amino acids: CASSPQEGARETQYF. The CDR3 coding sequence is TGTGCCAGCTCACCCCAAGAGGGGGCGAGGGAGACCCAGTACTTC. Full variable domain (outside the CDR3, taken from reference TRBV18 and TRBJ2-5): NAGVMQNPRHLVRRRGQEARLRCSPMKGHSHVYWYRQLPEEGLKFMVYLQKENIIDESGMPKERFSAEFPKEGPSILRIQQVVRGDSAAYFCASSPQEGARETQYFGPGTRLLVL.

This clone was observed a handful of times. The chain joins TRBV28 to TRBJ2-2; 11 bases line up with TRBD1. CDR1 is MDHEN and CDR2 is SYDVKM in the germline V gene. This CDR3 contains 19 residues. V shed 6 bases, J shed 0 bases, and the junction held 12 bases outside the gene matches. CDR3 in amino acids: CASRTGTGGNWANTGELFF. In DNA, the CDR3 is TGTGCCAGCAGAACCGGGACAGGGGGAAATTGGGCGAACACCGGGGAGCTGTTTTTT.

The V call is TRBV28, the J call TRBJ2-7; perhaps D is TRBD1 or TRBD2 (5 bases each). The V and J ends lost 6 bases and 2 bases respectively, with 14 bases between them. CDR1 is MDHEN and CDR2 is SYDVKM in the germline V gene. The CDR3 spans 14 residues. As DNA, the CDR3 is TGTGCCAGCAGCACTCCGGGACGGGCCTACGAGCAGTACTTC. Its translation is CASSTPGRAYEQYF.

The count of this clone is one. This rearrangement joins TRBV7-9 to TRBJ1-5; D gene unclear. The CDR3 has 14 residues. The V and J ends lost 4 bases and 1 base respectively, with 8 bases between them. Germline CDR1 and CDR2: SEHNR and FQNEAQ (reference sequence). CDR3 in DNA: TGTGCCAGCAGCTCCGACGGGAGCAATCAGCCCCAGCATTTT. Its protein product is CASSSDGSNQPQHF.

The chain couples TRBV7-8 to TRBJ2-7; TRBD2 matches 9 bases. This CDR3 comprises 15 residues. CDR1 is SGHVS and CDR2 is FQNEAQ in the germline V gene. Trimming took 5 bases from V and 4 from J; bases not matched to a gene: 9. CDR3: CASSPPAGGWYEQYF. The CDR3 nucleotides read TGTGCCAGCAGCCCACCGGCGGGAGGGTGGTACGAGCAGTACTTC.

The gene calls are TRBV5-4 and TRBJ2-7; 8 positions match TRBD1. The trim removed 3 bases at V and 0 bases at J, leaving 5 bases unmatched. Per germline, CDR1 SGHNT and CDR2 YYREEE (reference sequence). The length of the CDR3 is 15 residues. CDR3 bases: TGTGCCAGCAGCTCCAGGACAGGGTCCTCCTACGAGCAGTACTTC. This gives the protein CASSSRTGSSYEQYF.

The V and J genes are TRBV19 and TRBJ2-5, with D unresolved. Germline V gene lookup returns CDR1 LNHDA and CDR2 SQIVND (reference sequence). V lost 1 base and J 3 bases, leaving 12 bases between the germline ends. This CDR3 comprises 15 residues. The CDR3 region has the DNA TGTGCCAGTAGTATAGCGGCGTGGGGAAAAGAGACCCAGTACTTC. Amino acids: CASSIAAWGKETQYF. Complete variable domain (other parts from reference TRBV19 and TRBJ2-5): DGGITQSPKYLFRKEGQNVTLSCEQNLNHDAMYWYRQDPGQGLRLIYYSQIVNDFQKGDIAEGYSVSREKKESFPLTVTSAQKNPTAFYLCASSIAAWGKETQYFGPGTRLLVL.

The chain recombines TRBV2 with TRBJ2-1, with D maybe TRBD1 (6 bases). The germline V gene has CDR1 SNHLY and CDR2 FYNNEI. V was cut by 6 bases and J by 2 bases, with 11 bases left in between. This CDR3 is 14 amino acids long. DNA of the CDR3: TGTGCCAGCAGGGGACACGAAGCCTACAATGAGCAGTTCTTC. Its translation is CASRGHEAYNEQFF.

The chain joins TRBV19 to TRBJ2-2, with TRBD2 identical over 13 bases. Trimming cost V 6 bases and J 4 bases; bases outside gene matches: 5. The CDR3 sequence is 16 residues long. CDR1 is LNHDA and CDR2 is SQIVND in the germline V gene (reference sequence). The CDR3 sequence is CASSQTSGGFTGELFF. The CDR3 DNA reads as TGTGCCAGTAGCCAGACTAGCGGGGGGTTCACCGGGGAGCTGTTTTTT.

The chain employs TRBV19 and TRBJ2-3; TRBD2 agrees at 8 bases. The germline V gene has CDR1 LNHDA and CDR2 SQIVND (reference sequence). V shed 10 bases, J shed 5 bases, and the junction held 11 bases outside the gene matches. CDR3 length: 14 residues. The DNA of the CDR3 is TGTGCCACCCACCGGGGGGGCCGGGGAGATACGCAGTATTTT. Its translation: CATHRGGRGDTQYF.

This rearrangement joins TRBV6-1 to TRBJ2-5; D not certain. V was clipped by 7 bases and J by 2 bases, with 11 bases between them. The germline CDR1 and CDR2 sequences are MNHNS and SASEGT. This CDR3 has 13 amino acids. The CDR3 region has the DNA TGTGCCAGCACTCTTGCTGCTCAAGAGACCCAGTACTTC. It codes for CASTLAAQETQYF.

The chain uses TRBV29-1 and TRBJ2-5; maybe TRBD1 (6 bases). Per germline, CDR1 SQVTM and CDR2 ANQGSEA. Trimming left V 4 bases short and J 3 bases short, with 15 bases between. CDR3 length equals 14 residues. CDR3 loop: CSVAPGTTKETQYF. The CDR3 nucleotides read TGCAGCGTTGCCCCTGGGACAACTAAAGAGACCCAGTACTTC. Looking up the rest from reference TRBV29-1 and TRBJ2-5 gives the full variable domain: SAVISQKPSRDICQRGTSLTIQCQVDSQVTMMFWYRQQPGQSLTLIATANQGSEATYESGFVIDKFPISRPNLTFSTLTVSNMSPEDSSIYLCSVAPGTTKETQYFGPGTRLLVL.

CDR3 protein: CASSLEGQGRGNTEAFF. CDR3 DNA: TGCGCCAGCAGCCTGGAAGGACAGGGAAGGGGAAACACTGAAGCTTTCTTT. The J gene is TRBJ1-1, the V gene TRBV5-1; 8 nucleotides line up with TRBD1. V shed 4 bases and J 2 bases; nucleotides not matched to a gene: 13. The CDR3 has 17 amino acids. In germline, CDR1 is SGHRS, CDR2 YFSETQ.

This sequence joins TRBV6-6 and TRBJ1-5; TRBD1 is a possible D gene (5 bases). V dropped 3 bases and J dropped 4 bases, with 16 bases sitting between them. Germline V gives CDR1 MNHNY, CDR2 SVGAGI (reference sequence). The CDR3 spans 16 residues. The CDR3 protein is CASSYMERGPNQPQHF. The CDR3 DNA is TGTGCCAGCAGTTATATGGAGAGGGGTCCTAATCAGCCCCAGCATTTT.

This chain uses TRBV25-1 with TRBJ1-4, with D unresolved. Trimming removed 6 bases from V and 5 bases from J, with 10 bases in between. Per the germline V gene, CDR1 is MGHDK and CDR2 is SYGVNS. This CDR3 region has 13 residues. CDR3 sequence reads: CASSREINEKLFF. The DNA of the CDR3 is TGTGCCAGCAGCCGGGAAATAAATGAAAAACTGTTTTTT.

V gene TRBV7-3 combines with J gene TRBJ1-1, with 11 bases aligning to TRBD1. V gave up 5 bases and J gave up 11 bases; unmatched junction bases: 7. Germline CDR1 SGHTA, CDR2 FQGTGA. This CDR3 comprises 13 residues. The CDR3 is CASSPGQGALAFF. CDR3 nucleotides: TGTGCCAGCAGCCCAGGACAGGGGGCTCTGGCTTTCTTT.